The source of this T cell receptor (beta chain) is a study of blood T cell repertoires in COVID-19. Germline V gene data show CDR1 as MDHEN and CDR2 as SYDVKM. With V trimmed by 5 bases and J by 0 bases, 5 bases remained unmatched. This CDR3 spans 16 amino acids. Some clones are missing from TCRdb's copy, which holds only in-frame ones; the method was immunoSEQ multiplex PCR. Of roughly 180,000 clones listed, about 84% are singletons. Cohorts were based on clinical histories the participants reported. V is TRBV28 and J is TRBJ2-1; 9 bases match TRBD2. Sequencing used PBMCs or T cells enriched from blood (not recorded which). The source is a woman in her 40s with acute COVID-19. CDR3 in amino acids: CASSAGGVSSYNEQFF. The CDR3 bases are TGTGCCAGCAGTGCGGGGGGGGTTAGCTCCTACAATGAGCAGTTCTTC.